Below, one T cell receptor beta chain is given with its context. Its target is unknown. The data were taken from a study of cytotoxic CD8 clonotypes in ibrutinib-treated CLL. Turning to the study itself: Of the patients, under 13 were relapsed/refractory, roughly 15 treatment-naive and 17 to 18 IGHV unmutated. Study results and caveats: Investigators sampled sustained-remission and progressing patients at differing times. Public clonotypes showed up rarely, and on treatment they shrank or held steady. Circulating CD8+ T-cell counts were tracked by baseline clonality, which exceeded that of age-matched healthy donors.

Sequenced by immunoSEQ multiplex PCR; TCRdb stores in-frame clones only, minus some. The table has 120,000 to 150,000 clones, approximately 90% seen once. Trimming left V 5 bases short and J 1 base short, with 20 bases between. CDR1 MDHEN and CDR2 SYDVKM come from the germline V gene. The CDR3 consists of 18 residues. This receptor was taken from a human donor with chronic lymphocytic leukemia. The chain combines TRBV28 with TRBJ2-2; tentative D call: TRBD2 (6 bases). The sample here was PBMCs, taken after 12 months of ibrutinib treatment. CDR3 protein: CASSPSFGSRRNTGELFF. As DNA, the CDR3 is TGTGCCAGCAGTCCTTCCTTCGGGAGTCGAAGGAACACCGGGGAGCTGTTTTTT.